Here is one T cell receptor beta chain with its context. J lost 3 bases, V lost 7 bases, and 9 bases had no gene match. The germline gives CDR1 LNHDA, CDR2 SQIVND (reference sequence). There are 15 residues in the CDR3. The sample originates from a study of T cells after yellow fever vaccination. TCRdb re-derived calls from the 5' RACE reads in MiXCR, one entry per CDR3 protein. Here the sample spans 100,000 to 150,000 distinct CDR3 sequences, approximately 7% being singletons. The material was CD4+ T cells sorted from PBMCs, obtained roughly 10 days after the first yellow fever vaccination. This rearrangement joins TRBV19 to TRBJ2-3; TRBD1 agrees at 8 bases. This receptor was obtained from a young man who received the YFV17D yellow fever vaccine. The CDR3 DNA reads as TGTGCCAGTACCCAAGACAGGGGAAGGACAGATACGCAGTATTTT. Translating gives CASTQDRGRTDTQYF. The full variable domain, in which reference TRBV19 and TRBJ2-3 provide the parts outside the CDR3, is DGGITQSPKYLFRKEGQNVTLSCEQNLNHDAMYWYRQDPGQGLRLIYYSQIVNDFQKGDIAEGYSVSREKKESFPLTVTSAQKNPTAFYLCASTQDRGRTDTQYFGPGTRLTVL.